The T cell receptor beta chain under discussion was sequenced for a study of metastatic and nonmetastatic thyroid tumors. The CDR3 is 18 amino acids. Germline V gene sequence: CDR1 SEHNR, CDR2 FQNEAQ (reference sequence). The junction had 13 bases not matched to a gene; V was cut back by 6 bases and J by 5 bases. Thyroid surgery was performed in patients who had received no treatment beforehand. This clone is judged medium-sized. TCRdb recomputed clones from the PCR reads via MiXCR. This table has some 10,000 clones, about 25% appearing once. The J gene is TRBJ1-6, the V gene TRBV7-9; 10 bases map to TRBD1. Sequencing was done on a sample of tumor tissue. The clonotype originates from a female donor with papillary thyroid cancer or a benign thyroid nodule (not recorded which). Some clones in this sample may be carry-over from other donors' samples. The CDR3 nucleotides read TGTGCCAGCAGTCGCGGATCGGGACAGGGGTACAATAATTCACCCCTCCACTTT. It yields the protein CASSRGSGQGYNNSPLHF.